Listed below are T cell receptor beta chains from one sample, sequenced in a study of blood T cell repertoires in COVID-19. TCRdb's copy holds only in-frame clones and misses some; the assay was immunoSEQ multiplex PCR. The sample contains some 140,000 clones, around three quarters of which appear only once. Sequencing was performed on peripheral blood. The receptors originated from a human donor in a cohort sampled during active COVID-19. Both conserved end residues are part of each CDR3. D genes are given only for firm matches. Some rows have no size entry. The others give once, few or many, or a class for an expanded clone.

j_call,v_call,clone_size,d_call,cdr3_aa,cdr3_nt
TRBJ2-3,TRBV28,NA,TRBD2,CASSLAVGAGGHDTQYF,TGTGCCAGCAGTTTAGCAGTCGGAGCGGGGGGGCATGATACGCAGTATTTT
TRBJ1-6,TRBV3-1/TRBV3-2,NA,TRBD1,CASSQVSGQANSPLHF,TGTGCCAGCAGCCAAGTTTCGGGACAGGCGAATTCACCCCTCCACTTT
TRBJ1-1,TRBV9,NA,TRBD1,CASSARDRVITEAFF,TGTGCCAGCAGCGCTCGGGACAGGGTGATCACTGAAGCTTTCTTT
TRBJ1-3,TRBV7-7,once,TRBD1,CASSPLTGSGNTIYF,TGTGCCAGCAGCCCCCTGACAGGGTCTGGAAACACCATATATTTT
TRBJ2-3,TRBV9,NA,TRBD2,CASSVDNGGGLDTQYF,TGTGCCAGCAGCGTAGATAACGGGGGGGGGTTAGATACGCAGTATTTT
TRBJ1-2,TRBV2,NA,NA,CASSDLVLAYGYTF,TGTGCCAGCAGTGATTTAGTCCTCGCCTATGGCTACACCTTC
TRBJ1-3,TRBV20-1,once,NA,CSASVPEGVSGNTIYF,TGCAGTGCTAGTGTCCCGGAGGGTGTGAGTGGAAACACCATATATTTT
TRBJ2-6,TRBV5-1,NA,NA,CASSFTGWANVLTF,TGCGCCAGCAGCTTTACGGGGTGGGCCAACGTCCTGACTTTC
TRBJ2-2,TRBV27,many,NA,CASSLIGTGELFF,TGTGCCAGCAGTTTAATCGGCACCGGGGAGCTGTTTTTT
TRBJ1-1,TRBV7-9,NA,TRBD1,CASSLRQGTTPEAFF,TGTGCCAGCAGCTTGCGACAGGGGACCACCCCCGAAGCTTTCTTT
TRBJ1-5,TRBV28,few,NA,CASRYPGQFNQPQHF,TGTGCCAGCAGATACCCTGGACAGTTCAATCAGCCCCAGCATTTT
TRBJ2-7,TRBV7-9,few,TRBD1,CASSPDREITGQYF,TGTGCCAGCAGTCCCGACAGGGAAATTACGGGGCAGTACTTC
TRBJ1-5,TRBV19,few,NA,CASSPIRRRTVDNQPQHF,TGTGCCAGTAGTCCCATCCGCCGCCGGACAGTAGACAATCAGCCCCAGCATTTT
TRBJ2-7,TRBV7-9,NA,TRBD1,CASQPQGPYYEQYF,TGTGCCAGCCAACCACAGGGGCCCTACTACGAGCAGTACTTC
TRBJ1-1,TRBV11-3,once,NA,CASSFSMNTEAFF,TGTGCCAGCAGCTTTAGTATGAACACTGAAGCTTTCTTT
TRBJ1-2,TRBV10-3,many,TRBD1,CAMADRDDGYTF,TGTGCCATGGCCGACAGGGACGATGGCTACACCTTC
TRBJ2-7,TRBV5-1,NA,NA,CASSLYEEGSYEQYF,TGCGCCAGCAGCTTGTATGAGGAAGGCTCCTACGAGCAGTACTTC
TRBJ1-1,TRBV4-1,NA,NA,CASSSRMDWENTEAFF,TGCGCCAGCAGTTCTCGAATGGACTGGGAGAACACTGAAGCTTTCTTT
TRBJ1-2,TRBV5-1,NA,TRBD1,CASSLAGTGAVTNYGYTF,TGCGCCAGCAGCTTGGCCGGGACAGGAGCTGTGACTAACTATGGCTACACCTTC
TRBJ2-7,TRBV29-1,NA,TRBD2,CSVGGSHEQYF,TGCAGCGTGGGGGGGTCCCACGAGCAGTACTTC
TRBJ1-4,TRBV14,NA,NA,CASSPRVGGNEKLFF,TGTGCCAGCAGCCCCCGGGTCGGGGGTAATGAAAAACTGTTTTTT
TRBJ1-1,TRBV11-2,NA,NA,CASSSPAGVNTEAFF,TGTGCCAGCAGCTCTCCTGCGGGCGTAAACACTGAAGCTTTCTTT
TRBJ2-1,TRBV5-5,NA,NA,CASSLIWVMRDSSNEQFF,TGTGCCAGCAGCTTGATATGGGTTATGCGGGACAGCTCCAATGAGCAGTTCTTC
TRBJ2-5,TRBV6-2/TRBV6-3,NA,NA,CASSPGEEETQYF,TGTGCCAGCAGTCCCGGAGAGGAGGAGACCCAGTACTTC
TRBJ2-5,TRBV5-5,NA,TRBD2,CASSLRLAGAQETQYF,TGTGCCAGCAGCTTGCGGCTAGCGGGGGCCCAAGAGACCCAGTACTTC
TRBJ2-1,TRBV6-5,NA,NA,CASSPQVSNNEQFF,TGTGCCAGCAGTCCACAGGTATCGAACAATGAGCAGTTCTTC
TRBJ2-1,TRBV3-1/TRBV3-2,NA,NA,CASSQASGRGGNEQFF,TGTGCCAGCAGCCAAGCGTCTGGGAGAGGGGGCAATGAGCAGTTCTTC
TRBJ2-2,TRBV6-5,NA,NA,CASSYGGYTGELFF,TGTGCCAGCAGTTACGGGGGGTACACCGGGGAGCTGTTTTTT
TRBJ2-3,TRBV11-3,NA,NA,CASSLGQEPDTQYF,TGTGCCAGCAGCTTAGGACAGGAACCAGATACGCAGTATTTT
TRBJ2-4,TRBV3-1/TRBV3-2,NA,NA,CASSQDRGIAKNIQYF,TGTGCCAGCAGCCAAGATCGGGGGATAGCCAAAAACATTCAGTACTTC
TRBJ1-2,TRBV6-5,once,TRBD1,CASRKGQGGYTF,TGTGCCAGCAGAAAGGGACAGGGGGGCTACACCTTC
TRBJ1-1,TRBV12-3/TRBV12-4,NA,NA,CASSQQVNTEAFF,TGTGCCAGCAGTCAACAGGTTAACACTGAAGCTTTCTTT
TRBJ2-5,TRBV5-1,NA,TRBD2,CASSQGLAEYQETQYF,TGCGCCAGCAGCCAGGGACTAGCCGAGTACCAAGAGACCCAGTACTTC
TRBJ2-3,TRBV30,NA,NA,CAWRGWSGTDTQYF,TGTGCCTGGAGAGGATGGAGCGGCACAGATACGCAGTATTTT
TRBJ1-3,TRBV6-4,NA,NA,CASSEQEENTIYF,TGTGCCAGCAGTGAGCAGGAAGAAAACACCATATATTTT
TRBJ1-6,TRBV5-1,NA,TRBD1,CASSPGQQNSPLHF,TGCGCCAGCAGCCCGGGACAGCAAAATTCACCCCTCCACTTT
TRBJ1-6,TRBV18,few,NA,CASSPGPVINSPLHF,TGTGCCAGCTCACCAGGGCCAGTTATTAATTCACCCCTCCACTTT
TRBJ1-4,TRBV9,NA,NA,CASSVAGGRNEKLFF,TGTGCCAGCAGCGTAGCGGGTGGAAGGAATGAAAAACTGTTTTTT
TRBJ2-3,TRBV7-9,NA,TRBD2,CASSPHGWSGGAADTQYF,TGTGCCAGCAGCCCGCATGGGTGGAGCGGGGGGGCCGCAGATACGCAGTATTTT
TRBJ2-7,TRBV10-3,NA,TRBD2,CAIPARLAGALIYEQYF,TGTGCCATCCCGGCCCGACTAGCGGGGGCCCTAATCTACGAGCAGTACTTC
TRBJ1-1,TRBV18,NA,NA,CASSQRDNTEAFF,TGTGCCAGCTCACAGAGGGATAACACTGAAGCTTTCTTT
TRBJ2-3,TRBV13,NA,TRBD2,CASSPGLPGTDTQYF,TGTGCCAGCAGCCCGGGACTACCGGGCACAGATACGCAGTATTTT
TRBJ2-1,TRBV9,NA,TRBD1,CASSATGYTINEQFF,TGTGCCAGCAGCGCGACAGGGTACACCATCAATGAGCAGTTCTTC
TRBJ1-4,TRBV18,NA,NA,CASSPGAYNEKLFF,TGTGCCAGCTCACCTGGGGCCTATAATGAAAAACTGTTTTTT
TRBJ1-1,TRBV7-9,NA,NA,CASSFPGTPNEAFF,TGTGCCAGCAGCTTCCCCGGGACACCGAATGAAGCTTTCTTT
TRBJ2-3,TRBV7-9,NA,NA,CASSFGGADTQYF,TGTGCCAGCAGCTTTGGAGGAGCAGATACGCAGTATTTT
TRBJ1-4,TRBV28,NA,TRBD1,CASSLLQGANEKLFF,TGTGCCAGCAGTCTCCTACAGGGGGCTAATGAAAAACTGTTTTTT
TRBJ1-1,TRBV3-1/TRBV3-2,NA,NA,CASSHQGSGAFF,TGTGCCAGCAGCCACCAGGGGAGCGGAGCTTTCTTT
TRBJ2-2,TRBV5-4,once,TRBD2,CASSRKPGLAGSGELFF,TGTGCCAGCAGCAGAAAACCGGGACTAGCGGGGTCCGGGGAGCTGTTTTTT
TRBJ2-6,TRBV7-3,NA,NA,CASSPGESGANVLTF,TGTGCCAGCAGCCCAGGGGAGTCTGGGGCCAACGTCCTGACTTTC
TRBJ2-7,TRBV28,NA,NA,CASSLEGGLYEQYF,TGTGCCAGCAGTTTAGAAGGCGGGCTCTACGAGCAGTACTTC